The 9 T cell receptor beta chains given below trace back to one sample, sequenced in a study of cytomegalovirus exposure and HLA in healthy donors. Amplification used 60 Vbeta primers and 13 Jbeta primers. Sequenced by immunoSEQ multiplex PCR; TCRdb stores in-frame clones only, minus some. Altogether over 85,000 clones are present, 60% to 85% being singletons, with the ten largest covering roughly 1.2%. Sequenced: PBMCs. The receptor source for this set is a woman in her 30s in good health and CMV-seronegative.

This rearrangement joins TRBV9 to TRBJ2-7; 12 bases line up with TRBD1. There are 15 residues in the CDR3. V was pared by 4 bases and J by 7 bases, with 9 bases of the junction left unmatched. Per the germline V gene, CDR1 is SGDLS and CDR2 is YYNGEE. The CDR3 nucleotides read TGTGCCAGCAGCCTCGGGACAGGGGGCCCGAGGGAGCAGTACTTC. It encodes CASSLGTGGPREQYF. Drawing the rest from reference TRBV9 and TRBJ2-7, the complete variable domain is DSGVTQTPKHLITATGQRVTLRCSPRSGDLSVYWYQQSLDQGLQFLIQYYNGEERAKGNILERFSAQQFPDLHSELNLSSLELGDSALYFCASSLGTGGPREQYFGPGTRLTVT.

The rearrangement joins TRBV7-2 to TRBJ2-7; D is uncertain. Germline loops: CDR1 SGHTA, CDR2 FQGNSA. This CDR3 has 12 residues. The V gene lost 3 bases and the J gene lost 2 bases, with 5 bases spanning the gap. CDR3 in DNA: TGTGCCAGCAGCTTTGGCCCCTACGAGCAGTACTTC. It translates to CASSFGPYEQYF.

This chain joins TRBV11-2 and TRBJ1-3; TRBD1 is a possible D gene (6 bases). The CDR3 loop spans 14 amino acids. In germline, CDR1 is SGHAT, CDR2 FQNNGV. The V end was cut by 7 bases, the J end by 2 bases, with 12 bases between. The CDR3 nucleotides read TGTGCCAGCACCATTTCAGGGGCTGGAAACACCATATATTTT. Its protein is CASTISGAGNTIYF. The full variable domain, completed using reference TRBV11-2 and TRBJ1-3, is EAGVAQSPRYKIIEKRQSVAFWCNPISGHATLYWYQQILGQGPKLLIQFQNNGVVDDSQLPKDRFSAERLKGVDSTLKIQPAKLEDSAVYLCASTISGAGNTIYFGEGSWLTVV.

The V gene is TRBV9, the J gene TRBJ1-5, with 7 positions matching TRBD1. V was pared by 2 bases and J by 3 bases, with 5 bases of the junction left unmatched. Per the germline V gene, CDR1 is SGDLS and CDR2 is YYNGEE. The CDR3 has 15 residues. The CDR3 spells CASSVGQDFNQPQHF. The CDR3 nucleotides read TGTGCCAGCAGCGTCGGACAGGACTTCAATCAGCCCCAGCATTTT.

This chain joins TRBV30 and TRBJ1-2, with D perhaps TRBD1 (6 bases). V gave up 3 bases and J gave up 10 bases, with 12 bases separating them. The germline CDR1 and CDR2 sequences are GTSNPN and SVGIG (reference sequence). This CDR3 has 11 amino acids. The CDR3 spells CAWRQGIAYTF. The CDR3 region has the DNA TGTGCCTGGAGACAGGGTATCGCCTACACCTTC.

The genes are TRBV6-1 and TRBJ1-5; 11 bases map to TRBD1. The germline V gene has CDR1 MNHNS and CDR2 SASEGT. The CDR3 contains 15 residues. V dropped 6 bases and J dropped 5; count of bases not matched to a gene: 6. The CDR3 DNA reads TGTGCCAGCAGGTCCAGGACAGGGGGCCATCAGCCCCAGCATTTT. It encodes CASRSRTGGHQPQHF.

The chain couples TRBV30 to TRBJ1-4, with D unresolved. The CDR3 is 14 amino acids. Trimming left V 1 base short and J 5 bases short, with 11 bases between. Germline CDR1 GTSNPN, CDR2 SVGIG (reference sequence). The CDR3 nucleotides read TGTGCCTGGAGTGAGAACGGAGCGAATGAAAAACTGTTTTTT. Its translation: CAWSENGANEKLFF.

The rearrangement links TRBV2 to TRBJ2-5; 8 nucleotides line up with TRBD2. Trimming removed 6 bases from V and 4 bases from J; junction bases left unmatched: 10. Germline values: CDR1 SNHLY, CDR2 FYNNEI. The CDR3 loop spans 15 amino acids. CDR3 bases: TGTGCCAGCAGATCCCGGGGGGGCATTGGAGAGACCCAGTACTTC. Its protein is CASRSRGGIGETQYF.

The V gene is TRBV7-8, the J gene TRBJ2-7, with TRBD1 identical over 9 bases. Germline V gene data show CDR1 as SGHVS and CDR2 as FQNEAQ. The CDR3 spans 16 residues. After removal of 4 bases from V and 1 base from J, the junction contained 8 bases not matched to a gene. CDR3 amino acids: CASSSLGTGPSYEQYF. DNA of the CDR3: TGTGCCAGCAGCTCCCTCGGGACAGGGCCATCCTACGAGCAGTACTTC.